This TCR beta chain was obtained from a study of blood T cell repertoires in COVID-19. For the study at large: Whether acute or convalescent, the COVID-19 samples came from the United States, Italy and Spain. T cells, B-cell-depleted T cells, or PBMCs supplied cDNA or gDNA.

V shed 2 bases and J 9 bases; nucleotides not matched to a gene: 7. The germline gives CDR1 SGDLS, CDR2 YYNGEE. The CDR3 is made up of 14 amino acids. All enrollees were about 18 to 89 years old and from fewer than 25 US areas. Membership in each cohort depended on participant-reported clinical history. Sequencing was performed with immunoSEQ multiplex PCR; in TCRdb, only in-frame clones are kept and a portion is missing. This sample carries about 220,000 clones, approximately 90% of them seen once, and the ten largest clones take over 3%. The chain employs TRBV9 and TRBJ2-1, with 8 bases that match TRBD1. The sample taken for sequencing was PBMCs or T cells enriched from blood (not recorded which). The receptor was isolated from a woman between 40 and 55 years old with acute COVID-19. CDR3 region: CASSVRTGHPEQFF. The CDR3 DNA reads TGTGCCAGCAGCGTCCGGACAGGGCACCCTGAGCAGTTCTTC.